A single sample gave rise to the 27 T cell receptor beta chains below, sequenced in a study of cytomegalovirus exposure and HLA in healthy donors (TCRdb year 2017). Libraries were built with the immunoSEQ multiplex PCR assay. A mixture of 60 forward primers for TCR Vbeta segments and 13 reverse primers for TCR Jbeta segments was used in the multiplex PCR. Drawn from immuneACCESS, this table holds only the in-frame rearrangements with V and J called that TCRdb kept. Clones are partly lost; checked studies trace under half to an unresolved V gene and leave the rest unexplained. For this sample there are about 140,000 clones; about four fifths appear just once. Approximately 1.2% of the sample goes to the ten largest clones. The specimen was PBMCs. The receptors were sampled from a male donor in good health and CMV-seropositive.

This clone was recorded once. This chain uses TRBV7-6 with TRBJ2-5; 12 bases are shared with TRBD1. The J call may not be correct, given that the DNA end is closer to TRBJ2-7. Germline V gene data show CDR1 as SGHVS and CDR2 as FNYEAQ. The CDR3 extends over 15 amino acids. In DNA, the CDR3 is TGTGCCAGCAGCCCGCCGGGACAGGGGGCTTACGAGCAGTACTTC. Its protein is CASSPPGQGAYEQYF.

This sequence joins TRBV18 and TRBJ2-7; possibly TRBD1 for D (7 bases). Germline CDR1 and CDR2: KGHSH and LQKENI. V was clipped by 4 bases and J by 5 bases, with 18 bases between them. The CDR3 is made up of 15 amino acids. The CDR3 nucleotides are TGTGCCAGCTCACAGGTCTGGCAGGGGGGCCACGAGCAGTACTTC. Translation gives CASSQVWQGGHEQYF. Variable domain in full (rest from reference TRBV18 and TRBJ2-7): NAGVMQNPRHLVRRRGQEARLRCSPMKGHSHVYWYRQLPEEGLKFMVYLQKENIIDESGMPKERFSAEFPKEGPSILRIQQVVRGDSAAYFCASSQVWQGGHEQYFGPGTRLTVT.

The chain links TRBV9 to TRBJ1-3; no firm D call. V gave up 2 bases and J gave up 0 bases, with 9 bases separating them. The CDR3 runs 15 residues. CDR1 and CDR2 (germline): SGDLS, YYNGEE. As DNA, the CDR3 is TGTGCCAGCAGCGTCGGGTCTGGCTCTGGAAACACCATATATTTT. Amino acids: CASSVGSGSGNTIYF.

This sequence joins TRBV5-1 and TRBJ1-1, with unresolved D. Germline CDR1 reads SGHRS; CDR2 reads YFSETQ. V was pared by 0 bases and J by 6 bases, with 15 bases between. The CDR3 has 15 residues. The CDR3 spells CASSLDVTVRAEAFF. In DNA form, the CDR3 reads TGCGCCAGCAGCTTGGATGTTACCGTACGGGCTGAAGCTTTCTTT. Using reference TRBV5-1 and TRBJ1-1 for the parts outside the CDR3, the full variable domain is KAGVTQTPRYLIKTRGQQVTLSCSPISGHRSVSWYQQTPGQGLQFLFEYFSETQRNKGNFPGRFSGRQFSNSRSEMNVSTLELGDSALYLCASSLDVTVRAEAFFGQGTRLTVV.

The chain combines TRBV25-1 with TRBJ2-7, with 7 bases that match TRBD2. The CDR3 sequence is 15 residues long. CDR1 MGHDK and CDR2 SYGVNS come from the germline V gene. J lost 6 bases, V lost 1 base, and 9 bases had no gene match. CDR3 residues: CASSESPGAGIEQYF. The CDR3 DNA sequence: TGTGCCAGCAGTGAATCCCCGGGAGCGGGGATCGAGCAGTACTTC.

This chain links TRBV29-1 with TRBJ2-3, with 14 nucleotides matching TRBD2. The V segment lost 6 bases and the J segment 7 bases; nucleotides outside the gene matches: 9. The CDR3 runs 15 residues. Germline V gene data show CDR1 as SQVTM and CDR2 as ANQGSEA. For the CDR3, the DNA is TGCAGCGTGGTACCCGGGACTAGCGGGAGAAATACGCAGTATTTT. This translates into CSVVPGTSGRNTQYF.

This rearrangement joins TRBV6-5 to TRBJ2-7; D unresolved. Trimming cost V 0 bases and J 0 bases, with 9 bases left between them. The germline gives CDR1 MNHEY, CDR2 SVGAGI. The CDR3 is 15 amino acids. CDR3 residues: CASSYSYGDSYEQYF. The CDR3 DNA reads TGTGCCAGCAGTTACTCGTACGGAGACTCCTACGAGCAGTACTTC.

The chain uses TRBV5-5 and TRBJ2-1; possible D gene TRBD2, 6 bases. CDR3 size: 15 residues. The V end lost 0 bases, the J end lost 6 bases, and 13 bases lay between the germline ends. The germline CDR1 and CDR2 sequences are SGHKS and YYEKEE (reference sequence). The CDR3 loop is CASSLVGGLLNEQFF. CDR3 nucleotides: TGTGCCAGCAGCTTGGTGGGGGGACTTCTCAATGAGCAGTTCTTC.

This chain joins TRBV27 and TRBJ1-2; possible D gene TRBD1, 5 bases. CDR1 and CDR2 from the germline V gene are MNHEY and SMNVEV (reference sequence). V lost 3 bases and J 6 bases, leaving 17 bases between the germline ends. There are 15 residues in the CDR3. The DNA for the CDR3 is TGTGCCAGCAGTTTGCAGGGCCCAACCGCTCATGGCTACACCTTC. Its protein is CASSLQGPTAHGYTF.

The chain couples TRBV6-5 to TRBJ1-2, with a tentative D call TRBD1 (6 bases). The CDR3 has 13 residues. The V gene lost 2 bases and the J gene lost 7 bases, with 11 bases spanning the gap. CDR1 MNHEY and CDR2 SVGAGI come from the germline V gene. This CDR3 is CASSYAGAGGYTF. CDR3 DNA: TGTGCCAGCAGTTACGCAGGGGCGGGTGGCTACACCTTC.

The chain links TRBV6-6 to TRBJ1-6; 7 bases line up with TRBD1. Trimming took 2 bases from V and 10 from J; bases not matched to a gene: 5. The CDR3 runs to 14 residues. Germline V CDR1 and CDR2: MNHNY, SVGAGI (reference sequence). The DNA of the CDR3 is TGTGCCAGCAGTTACGACAGGGCTGAGTCACCCCTCCACTTT. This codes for CASSYDRAESPLHF.

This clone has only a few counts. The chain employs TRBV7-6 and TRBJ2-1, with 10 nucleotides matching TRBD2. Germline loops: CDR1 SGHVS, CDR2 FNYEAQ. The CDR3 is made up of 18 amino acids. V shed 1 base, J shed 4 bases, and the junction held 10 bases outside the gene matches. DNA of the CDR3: TGTGCCAGCAGCTTAGGGCTAGCGGGGGCCCCGAGGTACAATGAGCAGTTCTTC. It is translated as CASSLGLAGAPRYNEQFF.

The DNA of the CDR3 is TGTGCCAGCAGCTTAACGCGTCTTGGCAATCAGCCCCAGCATTTT. Its translation is CASSLTRLGNQPQHF. V and J are TRBV7-9 and TRBJ1-5; D gene unclear. Germline CDR1 reads SEHNR; CDR2 reads FQNEAQ (reference sequence). The CDR3 length is 15 residues. V lost 2 bases and J 2 bases, leaving 10 bases between the germline ends.

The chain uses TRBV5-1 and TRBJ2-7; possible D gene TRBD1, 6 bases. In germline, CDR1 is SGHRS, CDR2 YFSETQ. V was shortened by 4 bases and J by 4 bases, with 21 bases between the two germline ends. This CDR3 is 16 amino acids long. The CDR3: CASSPRTVNPLYEQYF. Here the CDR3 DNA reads TGCGCCAGCAGCCCCCGGACAGTCAACCCCTTATACGAGCAGTACTTC.

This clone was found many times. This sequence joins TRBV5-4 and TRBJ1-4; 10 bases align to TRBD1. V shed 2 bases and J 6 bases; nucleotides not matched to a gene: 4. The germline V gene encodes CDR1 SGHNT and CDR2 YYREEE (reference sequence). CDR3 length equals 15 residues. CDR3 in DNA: TGTGCCAGCAGCTTAAGGGGACAGGGGTATGAAAAACTGTTTTTT. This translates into CASSLRGQGYEKLFF. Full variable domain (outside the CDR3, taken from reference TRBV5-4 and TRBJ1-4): ETGVTQSPTHLIKTRGQQVTLRCSSQSGHNTVSWYQQALGQGPQFIFQYYREEENGRGNFPPRFSGLQFPNYSSELNVNALELDDSALYLCASSLRGQGYEKLFFGSGTQLSVL.

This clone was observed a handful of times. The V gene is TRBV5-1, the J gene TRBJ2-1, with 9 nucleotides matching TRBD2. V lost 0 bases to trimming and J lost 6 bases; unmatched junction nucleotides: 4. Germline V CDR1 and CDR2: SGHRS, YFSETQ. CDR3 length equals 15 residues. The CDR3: CASSLGAGGGNEQFF. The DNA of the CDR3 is TGCGCCAGCAGCTTGGGGGCGGGAGGGGGCAATGAGCAGTTCTTC.

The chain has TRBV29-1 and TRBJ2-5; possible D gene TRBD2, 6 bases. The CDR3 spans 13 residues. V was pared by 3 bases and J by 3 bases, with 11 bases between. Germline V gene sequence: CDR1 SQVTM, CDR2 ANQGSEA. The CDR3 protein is CSVDHGGKETQYF. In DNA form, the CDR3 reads TGCAGCGTTGATCACGGGGGTAAAGAGACCCAGTACTTC.

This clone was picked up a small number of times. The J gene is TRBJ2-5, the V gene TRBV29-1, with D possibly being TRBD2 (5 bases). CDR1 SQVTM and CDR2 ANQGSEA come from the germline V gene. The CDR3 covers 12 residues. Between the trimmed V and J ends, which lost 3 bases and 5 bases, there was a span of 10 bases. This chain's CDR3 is CSVDEGWETQYF. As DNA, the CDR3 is TGCAGCGTTGATGAGGGTTGGGAGACCCAGTACTTC.

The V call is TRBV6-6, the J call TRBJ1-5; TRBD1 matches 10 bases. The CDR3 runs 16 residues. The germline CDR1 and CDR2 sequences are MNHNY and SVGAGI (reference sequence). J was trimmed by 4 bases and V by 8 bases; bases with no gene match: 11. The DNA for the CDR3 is TGTGCCAGCGTTAGGACAGGGGGGAGGTCGAATCAGCCCCAGCATTTT. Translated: CASVRTGGRSNQPQHF.

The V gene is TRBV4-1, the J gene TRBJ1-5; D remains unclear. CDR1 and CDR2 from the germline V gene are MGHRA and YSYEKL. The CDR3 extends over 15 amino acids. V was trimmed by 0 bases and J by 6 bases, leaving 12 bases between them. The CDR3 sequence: CASSQDGGLSQPQHF. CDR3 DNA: TGCGCCAGCAGCCAAGATGGAGGGCTCAGTCAGCCCCAGCATTTT.

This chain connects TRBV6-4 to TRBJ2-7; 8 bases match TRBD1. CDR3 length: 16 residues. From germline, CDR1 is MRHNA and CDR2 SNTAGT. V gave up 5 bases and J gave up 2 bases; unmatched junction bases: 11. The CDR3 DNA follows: TGTGCCAGCAGTTCCCTGGACAGGGACACAACCTACGAGCAGTACTTC. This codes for CASSSLDRDTTYEQYF.

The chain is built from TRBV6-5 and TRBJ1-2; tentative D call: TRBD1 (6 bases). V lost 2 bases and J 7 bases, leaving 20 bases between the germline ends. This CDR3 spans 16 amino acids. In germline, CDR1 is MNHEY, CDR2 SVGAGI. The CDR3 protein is CASSYLASGRGSGYTF. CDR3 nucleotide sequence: TGTGCCAGCAGTTACCTCGCTTCGGGCAGGGGATCTGGCTACACCTTC.

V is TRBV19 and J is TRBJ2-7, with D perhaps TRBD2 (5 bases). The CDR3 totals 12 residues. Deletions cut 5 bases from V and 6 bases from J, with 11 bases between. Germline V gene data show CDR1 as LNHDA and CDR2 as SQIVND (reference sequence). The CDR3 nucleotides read TGTGCCAGTAGTTTTCTTGGGAGCGAGCAGTACTTC. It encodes CASSFLGSEQYF.

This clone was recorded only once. CDR3 nucleotide sequence: TGTGCCAGCAGTTTGGACAGTAACTATGGCTACACCTTC. Its protein product is CASSLDSNYGYTF. The J gene is TRBJ1-2, the V gene TRBV11-2, with D maybe TRBD1 (6 bases). The germline gives CDR1 SGHAT, CDR2 FQNNGV. This CDR3 has 13 residues. The V and J ends lost 6 bases and 1 base respectively, with 9 bases between them.

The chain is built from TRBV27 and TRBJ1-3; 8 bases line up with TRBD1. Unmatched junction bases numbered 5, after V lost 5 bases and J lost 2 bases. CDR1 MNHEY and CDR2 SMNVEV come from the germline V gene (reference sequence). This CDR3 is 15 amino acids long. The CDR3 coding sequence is TGTGCCAGCAGTCCGAGGACAGGGACTGGAAACACCATATATTTT. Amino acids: CASSPRTGTGNTIYF.

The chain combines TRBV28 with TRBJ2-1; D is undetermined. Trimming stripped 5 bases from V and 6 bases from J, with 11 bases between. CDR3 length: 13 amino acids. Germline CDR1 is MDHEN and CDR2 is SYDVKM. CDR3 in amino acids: CASSLLVGNEQFF. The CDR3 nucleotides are TGTGCCAGCAGTCTGTTGGTCGGCAATGAGCAGTTCTTC.

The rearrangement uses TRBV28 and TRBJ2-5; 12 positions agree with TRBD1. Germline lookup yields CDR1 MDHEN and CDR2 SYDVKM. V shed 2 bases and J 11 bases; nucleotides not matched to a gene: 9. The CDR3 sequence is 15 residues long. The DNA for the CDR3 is TGTGCCAGCAGTTTAGGGACAGGGGGCCGTGGGGAGCAGTACTTC. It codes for CASSLGTGGRGEQYF.